This T cell receptor (beta chain) is from a study of lymphopenia after photon versus proton radiotherapy. To note about this clone: Antigen unknown.

CDR3 length: 14 amino acids. Unmatched junction bases numbered 1, after V lost 0 bases and J lost 7 bases. Germline CDR1 reads SGDLS; CDR2 reads YYNGEE. The table came from immunoSEQ multiplex PCR; TCRdb's copy has only in-frame clones and leaves some out. The top ten clones hold approximately 4.6% of a sample with about 160,000 clones, 75% to 90% of them seen once. Broader study findings: Relative stability marked proton patients; photon patients lost diversity and naive cells.

The TCR was taken from a man aged 45-65 years with gastric cancer. This chain links TRBV9 with TRBJ2-1; 10 bases agree with TRBD1. The sequenced sample was peripheral blood, obtained from a patient treated with photon-based radiotherapy. The CDR3 protein is CASSVGTGGNEQFF. CDR3 sequence (DNA): TGTGCCAGCAGCGTAGGGACAGGGGGAAATGAGCAGTTCTTC.